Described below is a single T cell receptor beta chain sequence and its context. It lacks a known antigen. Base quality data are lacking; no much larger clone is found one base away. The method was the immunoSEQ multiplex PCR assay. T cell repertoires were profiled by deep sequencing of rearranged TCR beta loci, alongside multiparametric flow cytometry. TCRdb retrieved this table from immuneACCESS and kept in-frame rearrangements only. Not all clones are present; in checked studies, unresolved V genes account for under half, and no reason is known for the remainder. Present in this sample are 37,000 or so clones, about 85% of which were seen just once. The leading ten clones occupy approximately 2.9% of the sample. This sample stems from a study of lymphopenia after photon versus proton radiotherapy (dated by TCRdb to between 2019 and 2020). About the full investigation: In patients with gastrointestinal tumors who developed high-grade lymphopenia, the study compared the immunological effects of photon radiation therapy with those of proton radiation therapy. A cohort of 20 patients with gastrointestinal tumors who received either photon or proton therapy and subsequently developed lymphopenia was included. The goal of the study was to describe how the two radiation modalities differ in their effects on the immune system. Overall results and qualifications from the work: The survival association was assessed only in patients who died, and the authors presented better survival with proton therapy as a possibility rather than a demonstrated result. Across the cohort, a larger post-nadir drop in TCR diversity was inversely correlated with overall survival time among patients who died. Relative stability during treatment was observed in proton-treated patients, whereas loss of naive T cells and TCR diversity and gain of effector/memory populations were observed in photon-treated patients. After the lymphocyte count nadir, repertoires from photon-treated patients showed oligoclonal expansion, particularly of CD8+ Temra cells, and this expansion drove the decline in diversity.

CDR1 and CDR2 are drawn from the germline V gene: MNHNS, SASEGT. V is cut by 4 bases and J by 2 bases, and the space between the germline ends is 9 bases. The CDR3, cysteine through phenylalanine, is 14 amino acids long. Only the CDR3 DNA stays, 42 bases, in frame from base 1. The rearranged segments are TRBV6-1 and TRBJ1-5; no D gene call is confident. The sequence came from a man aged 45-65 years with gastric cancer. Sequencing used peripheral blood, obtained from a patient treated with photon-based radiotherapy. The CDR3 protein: CASSVRSGNQPQHF. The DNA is TGTGCCAGCAGTGTCCGGTCGGGCAATCAGCCCCAGCATTTT.